The clone carrying this T cell receptor beta chain has more than one count but fewer than ten. This record belongs to a study of shared T cell receptors in the human thymus. Profiling relied on immunoSEQ multiplex PCR, and the TCRdb table lists in-frame clones only, not all of them. This sample has some 400,000 clones; approximately 95% occur once, and the top ten carry approximately 0.02%. The CDR3 is 14 amino acids. Between the trimmed V and J ends, which lost 2 bases and 1 base, there was a span of 6 bases. The germline gives CDR1 KGHSH, CDR2 LQKENI. This receptor was taken from a human donor. The sequencing input was thymocytes. The chain has TRBV18 and TRBJ1-5; D is perhaps TRBD1 (6 bases). The CDR3 DNA is TGTGCCAGCTCACCAGGACAGAGCAATCAGCCCCAGCATTTT. Translated, it gives CASSPGQSNQPQHF.